Below, 23 T cell receptor beta chains from the same sample are listed, as sequenced in a study of blood T cell repertoires in COVID-19. The data were produced by immunoSEQ multiplex PCR, yet TCRdb's version contains in-frame clones alone and is incomplete. The sample holds hundreds of thousands of clones, 87% seen once. Input material: PBMCs or T cells enriched from blood (not recorded which). These receptors originate from a woman aged 18-30 years who had recovered from COVID-19.

The chain uses TRBV29-1 and TRBJ2-2; the D gene is possibly TRBD1 (5 bases). The CDR3 totals 12 residues. Germline assignment: CDR1 SQVTM and CDR2 ANQGSEA. V lost 4 bases, J lost 6 bases, and 9 bases lay in between. In DNA, the CDR3 is TGCAGCGTTGGTAGGGGCCCCGGGGAGCTGTTTTTT. This sequence encodes CSVGRGPGELFF.

This chain links TRBV2 with TRBJ2-1, with a weak D call TRBD2 (5 bases). V was shortened by 6 bases and J by 10 bases, with 10 bases between the two germline ends. This CDR3 has 11 amino acids. From germline, CDR1 is SNHLY and CDR2 FYNNEI. CDR3 coding DNA: TGTGCCAGCAGGAGGGCCGTGGAGCAGTTCTTC. This encodes CASRRAVEQFF.

V usage is TRBV28 and J usage is TRBJ1-5; D ambiguous. This CDR3 is 18 amino acids long. CDR1 is MDHEN and CDR2 is SYDVKM in the germline V gene. The V and J ends lost 6 bases and 0 bases respectively, with 21 bases between them. The CDR3: CASSRPDSTFYSNQPQHF. In DNA form, the CDR3 reads TGTGCCAGCAGCCGACCCGATAGCACCTTCTATAGCAATCAGCCCCAGCATTTT.

The V gene is TRBV28, the J gene TRBJ1-1, with 10 bases aligning to TRBD1. After removal of 5 bases from V and 0 bases from J, the junction contained 3 bases not matched to a gene. The CDR3 contains 15 residues. CDR1 is MDHEN, CDR2 SYDVKM, per germline. CDR3 amino acids: CASSTGTGVNTEAFF. The CDR3 DNA follows: TGTGCCAGCAGTACCGGGACAGGGGTGAACACTGAAGCTTTCTTT.

The chain is built from TRBV14 and TRBJ1-2, with D unclear. The CDR3 totals 12 residues. Germline V CDR1 and CDR2: SGHDN, FVKESK. Trimming removed 5 bases from V and 4 bases from J, with 8 bases in between. The CDR3 region is CASSFNSYGYTF. The CDR3 bases are TGTGCCAGCAGCTTCAATTCCTATGGCTACACCTTC. Supplemented by reference TRBV14 and TRBJ1-2, the full variable domain reads EAGVTQFPSHSVIEKGQTVTLRCDPISGHDNLYWYRRVMGKEIKFLLHFVKESKQDESGMPNNRFLAERTGGTYSTLKVQPAELEDSGVYFCASSFNSYGYTFGSGTRLTVV.

The chain links TRBV30 to TRBJ1-2, with D possibly being TRBD1 (6 bases). CDR1 and CDR2 (germline): GTSNPN, SVGIG (reference sequence). V dropped 8 bases and J dropped 8 bases, with 24 bases sitting between them. This CDR3 is built from 14 residues. The CDR3 loop is CAGKKGQSQYGYTF. The CDR3, as DNA: TGTGCCGGCAAGAAAGGACAGAGTCAATACGGCTACACCTTC.

This clone has only one observation. The V call is TRBV30, the J call TRBJ1-3, with 7 bases that match TRBD1. CDR3 size: 17 residues. J was trimmed by 1 base and V by 0 bases; bases with no gene match: 9. The germline V gene has CDR1 GTSNPN and CDR2 SVGIG (reference sequence). The CDR3 spells CAWSVKSPRGSGNTIYF. The CDR3 DNA follows: TGTGCCTGGAGTGTTAAATCACCCAGGGGGTCTGGAAACACCATATATTTT.

This clone occurred a few times. This chain joins TRBV6-1 and TRBJ1-6, with TRBD1 as a possible D gene (5 bases). Germline lookup yields CDR1 MNHNS and CDR2 SASEGT. V shed 2 bases and J shed 8 bases, with 13 bases lying between them. This CDR3 is 15 amino acids long. CDR3: CASSESPWGDSPLHF. The CDR3 DNA is TGTGCCAGCAGTGAATCTCCATGGGGGGATTCACCCCTCCACTTT.

In this sample, this clone turned up a few times. The V gene is TRBV5-6, the J gene TRBJ1-1, with 10 bases aligning to TRBD1. Germline V gene lookup returns CDR1 SGHDT and CDR2 YYEEEE. The V gene end was trimmed by 4 bases and the J gene end by 5 bases; junction bases not matched to a gene: 5. The CDR3 is 14 amino acids. CDR3 loop: CASSIEGQGTEAFF. CDR3 nucleotides: TGTGCCAGCAGCATAGAGGGACAGGGGACTGAAGCTTTCTTT.

The chain has TRBV4-1 and TRBJ1-2; tentative D call: TRBD1 (5 bases). CDR3 length equals 16 residues. Trimming cost V 0 bases and J 8 bases, with 19 bases left between them. Germline lookup yields CDR1 MGHRA and CDR2 YSYEKL. CDR3 protein: CASSQESLGGTYGYTF. Written as DNA, the CDR3 is TGCGCCAGCAGCCAAGAGAGTCTAGGAGGGACTTACGGCTACACCTTC.

The V call is TRBV19, the J call TRBJ2-1, with 9 bases lining up with TRBD2. This CDR3 is 15 amino acids long. CDR1 is LNHDA, CDR2 SQIVND, per germline (reference sequence). V was clipped by 4 bases and J by 2 bases; unmatched bases: 3. As DNA, the CDR3 is TGTGCCAGTAGTAGAGCGGGGGGCCCCTACAATGAGCAGTTCTTC. It is translated as CASSRAGGPYNEQFF. Variable domain in full (rest from reference TRBV19 and TRBJ2-1): DGGITQSPKYLFRKEGQNVTLSCEQNLNHDAMYWYRQDPGQGLRLIYYSQIVNDFQKGDIAEGYSVSREKKESFPLTVTSAQKNPTAFYLCASSRAGGPYNEQFFGPGTRLTVL.

The chain uses TRBV5-4 and TRBJ2-1; 10 bases line up with TRBD1. There are 15 residues in the CDR3. V dropped 5 bases and J dropped 6; count of bases not matched to a gene: 8. CDR1 SGHNT and CDR2 YYREEE come from the germline V gene (reference sequence). Written as DNA, the CDR3 is TGTGCCAGCAGGGTTGACAGGGGGCTCTTCAATGAGCAGTTCTTC. Translation gives CASRVDRGLFNEQFF.

V gene TRBV3-1 (or the pseudogene TRBV3-2) combines with J gene TRBJ2-7; 7 nucleotides match TRBD1. V lost 3 bases and J lost 6; bases outside the gene matches: 5. Per the germline V gene, CDR1 is LGHDT and CDR2 is YNNKEL (reference sequence). This CDR3 contains 13 residues. For the CDR3, the DNA is TGTGCCAGCAGCCACAGGACAGGCGGCGAGCAGTACTTC. Its translation is CASSHRTGGEQYF.

V gene TRBV11-2 combines with J gene TRBJ1-4; D is unresolved. Deletions cut 1 base from V and 5 bases from J, with 11 bases between. The CDR3 covers 15 residues. Germline CDR1 is SGHAT and CDR2 is FQNNGV. The DNA for the CDR3 is TGTGCCAGCAGCTTAGGGGCCGGGGTCAATGAAAAACTGTTTTTT. Translated: CASSLGAGVNEKLFF.

This clone has a handful of counts. The V and J genes are TRBV19 and TRBJ1-5; weak D call: TRBD1 (6 bases). Germline V lookup: CDR1 LNHDA, CDR2 SQIVND (reference sequence). The CDR3 extends over 14 amino acids. Trimming removed 3 bases at V and 4 bases at J, with 10 bases between. CDR3 loop: CASSIRTANQPQHF. CDR3 bases: TGTGCCAGTAGTATCAGGACAGCGAATCAGCCCCAGCATTTT.

The rearrangement joins TRBV18 to TRBJ1-2, with 7 bases lining up with TRBD1. This CDR3 comprises 14 residues. Germline CDR1 and CDR2: KGHSH and LQKENI. With V trimmed by 4 bases and J by 1 base, 3 bases remained unmatched. Written as DNA, the CDR3 is TGTGCCAGCTCACGGTACAGGGGTAACTATGGCTACACCTTC. This encodes CASSRYRGNYGYTF.

The rearrangement joins TRBV18 to TRBJ2-7; 8 bases are shared with TRBD1. From germline, CDR1 is KGHSH and CDR2 LQKENI. Trimming took 5 bases from V and 0 from J; bases not matched to a gene: 6. The CDR3 has 15 amino acids. CDR3 sequence: CASSTRQGPSYEQYF. CDR3 nucleotide sequence: TGTGCCAGCTCAACAAGACAGGGGCCCTCCTACGAGCAGTACTTC. The whole variable domain, remainder taken from reference TRBV18 and TRBJ2-7, is NAGVMQNPRHLVRRRGQEARLRCSPMKGHSHVYWYRQLPEEGLKFMVYLQKENIIDESGMPKERFSAEFPKEGPSILRIQQVVRGDSAAYFCASSTRQGPSYEQYFGPGTRLTVT.

The chain employs TRBV5-6 and TRBJ2-7; 7 positions agree with TRBD1. The V segment lost 4 bases and the J segment 7 bases; nucleotides outside the gene matches: 14. CDR3 length: 15 residues. Germline assignment: CDR1 SGHDT and CDR2 YYEEEE. CDR3 DNA sequence: TGTGCCAGCAGCGGTACCGGGACAGTTTCCTGGGAGCAGTACTTC. It is translated as CASSGTGTVSWEQYF.

This rearrangement joins TRBV30 to TRBJ2-5, with TRBD2 identical over 8 bases. The junction had 1 base not matched to a gene; V was cut back by 0 bases and J by 4 bases. The CDR3 runs to 13 residues. Germline V gives CDR1 GTSNPN, CDR2 SVGIG (reference sequence). The CDR3 region is CAWSVAGAETQYF. The DNA for the CDR3 is TGTGCCTGGAGTGTAGCGGGGGCAGAGACCCAGTACTTC.

The rearrangement uses TRBV5-5 and TRBJ2-1; TRBD2 is a possible D gene (6 bases). The germline gives CDR1 SGHKS, CDR2 YYEKEE (reference sequence). V was shortened by 3 bases and J by 11 bases, with 18 bases between the two germline ends. The CDR3 sequence is 14 residues long. As DNA, the CDR3 is TGTGCCAGCAGCTCGCTGACTAGTGGGACGCAGCAGTTCTTC. This translates into CASSSLTSGTQQFF.

V and J are TRBV19 and TRBJ2-5; D may be TRBD2 (6 bases). The CDR3 runs 16 residues. V lost 6 bases and J 5 bases, leaving 22 bases between the germline ends. Germline-derived CDR1 and CDR2 are LNHDA and SQIVND (reference sequence). The CDR3 DNA follows: TGTGCCAGTAGCCCAGGACTAAAAATCGAGGCTGAGACCCAGTACTTC. Amino acid sequence: CASSPGLKIEAETQYF. The full variable domain, in which reference TRBV19 and TRBJ2-5 provide the parts outside the CDR3, is DGGITQSPKYLFRKEGQNVTLSCEQNLNHDAMYWYRQDPGQGLRLIYYSQIVNDFQKGDIAEGYSVSREKKESFPLTVTSAQKNPTAFYLCASSPGLKIEAETQYFGPGTRLLVL.

J is TRBJ2-5 and V is TRBV28; D call uncertain. Trimming removed 5 bases from V and 0 bases from J, with 10 bases in between. Germline V gene data show CDR1 as MDHEN and CDR2 as SYDVKM. The CDR3 spans 14 residues. This CDR3 reads CASSPLRYQETQYF. The CDR3 nucleotides are TGTGCCAGCAGTCCACTCCGTTACCAAGAGACCCAGTACTTC. Combining the CDR3 with reference TRBV28 and TRBJ2-5 gives the whole variable domain DVKVTQSSRYLVKRTGEKVFLECVQDMDHENMFWYRQDPGLGLRLIYFSYDVKMKEKGDIPEGYSVSREKKERFSLILESASTNQTSMYLCASSPLRYQETQYFGPGTRLLVL.

This clone was recorded a few times. V is TRBV7-9 and J is TRBJ2-7; TRBD2 matches at 8 bases. Germline-derived CDR1 and CDR2 are SEHNR and FQNEAQ (reference sequence). The J segment lost 2 bases and the V segment lost 5 bases, leaving 11 bases of the junction unmatched. CDR3 length: 16 residues. The CDR3 DNA reads as TGTGCCAGCAGCGACTGGGAAGCGGGGGACACCTACGAGCAGTACTTC. Protein: CASSDWEAGDTYEQYF.